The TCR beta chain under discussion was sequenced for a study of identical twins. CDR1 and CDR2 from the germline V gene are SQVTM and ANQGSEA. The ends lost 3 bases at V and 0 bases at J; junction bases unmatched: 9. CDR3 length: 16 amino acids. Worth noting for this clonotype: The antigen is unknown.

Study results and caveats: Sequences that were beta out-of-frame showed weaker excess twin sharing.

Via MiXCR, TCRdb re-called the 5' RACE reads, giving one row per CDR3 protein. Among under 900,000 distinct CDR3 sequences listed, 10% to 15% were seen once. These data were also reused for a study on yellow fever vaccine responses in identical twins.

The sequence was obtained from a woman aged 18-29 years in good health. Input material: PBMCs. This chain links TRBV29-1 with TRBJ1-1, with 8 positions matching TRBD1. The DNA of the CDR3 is TGCAGCGTTGAGGGGACAGGATCTTTGTTGAACACTGAAGCTTTCTTT. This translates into CSVEGTGSLLNTEAFF. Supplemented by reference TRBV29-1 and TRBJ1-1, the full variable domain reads SAVISQKPSRDICQRGTSLTIQCQVDSQVTMMFWYRQQPGQSLTLIATANQGSEATYESGFVIDKFPISRPNLTFSTLTVSNMSPEDSSIYLCSVEGTGSLLNTEAFFGQGTRLTVV.